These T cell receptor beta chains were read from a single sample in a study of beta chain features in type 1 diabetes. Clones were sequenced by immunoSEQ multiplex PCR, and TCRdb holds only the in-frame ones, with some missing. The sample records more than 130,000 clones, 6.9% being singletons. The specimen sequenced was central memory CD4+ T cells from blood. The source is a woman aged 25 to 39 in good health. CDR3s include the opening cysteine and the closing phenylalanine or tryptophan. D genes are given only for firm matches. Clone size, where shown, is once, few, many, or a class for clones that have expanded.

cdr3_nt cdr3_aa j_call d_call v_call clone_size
TGTGCTAGCAGCTTAGCGGACAGGGGAGATACGCAGTATTTT CASSLADRGDTQYF TRBJ2-3 TRBD1 TRBV7-7 .
TGTGCCAGCAGCTTACAACAAGCCTACGAGCAGTACTTC CASSLQQAYEQYF TRBJ2-7 . TRBV13 many
TGTGCCAGCAGCTTAGATGGGACTAGCGGCGAGCAGTTCTTC CASSLDGTSGEQFF TRBJ2-1 TRBD2 TRBV7-2 many
TGTGCCAGCAGCTTGCCCCCGGGCGCGGGAGGTGGCGGGGAGCTGTTTTTT CASSLPPGAGGGGELFF TRBJ2-2 TRBD2 TRBV5-4 few
TGCACCAGCAGCCAAGATAAGGGTAGCGGGAGGGCGGCAGAGACCCAGTACTTC CTSSQDKGSGRAAETQYF TRBJ2-5 TRBD2 TRBV4-3 .
TGTGCCTGGAGTATGACAGGGGCTGGAAACACCATATATTTT CAWSMTGAGNTIYF TRBJ1-3 TRBD1 TRBV30 .
TGTGCCAGCTCACCACTCAGGGGCTCCTACGAGCAGTACTTC CASSPLRGSYEQYF TRBJ2-7 . TRBV18 few
TGTGCCAGCTCACCTACCAGGGGGGAACAGCCCCAGCATTTT CASSPTRGEQPQHF TRBJ1-5 TRBD1 TRBV18 .
TGTGCCACCAGCAGAGATTTAGCGGGATACGAGCAGTACTTC CATSRDLAGYEQYF TRBJ2-7 TRBD2 TRBV15 .
TGTGCCAGCAGCTCGAGGGGACTAAGCGGTTCAGATACGCAGTATTTT CASSSRGLSGSDTQYF TRBJ2-3 TRBD2 TRBV7-3 few
TGTGCCAGCAGCTTGGCGGGAGGCTCCTACGAGCAGTACTTC CASSLAGGSYEQYF TRBJ2-7 TRBD2 TRBV5-8 .
TGTGCCAGCTCACCAACCGGGACAGGCAGCTTCGAGCAGTACTTC CASSPTGTGSFEQYF TRBJ2-7 TRBD1 TRBV18 few
TGTGCCAGCAGCCTTGAACCCGACTTTGGAGCGGGAGGGGAGACCCAGTACTTC CASSLEPDFGAGGETQYF TRBJ2-5 TRBD2 TRBV7-6 .
TGTGCCAGCAGTTTATCAGGGGGCGCGGGTGAGACCCAGTACTTC CASSLSGGAGETQYF TRBJ2-5 TRBD1 TRBV27 few
TGTGCCAGCAGCTTAGCTCCTAGCGGGGGTGTGGGGGGTTACAATGAGCAGTTCTTC CASSLAPSGGVGGYNEQFF TRBJ2-1 TRBD2 TRBV7-2 many
TGTGCCAGCAGCCAGGACAGGGGCTGGGATCAGCCCCAGCATTTT CASSQDRGWDQPQHF TRBJ1-5 TRBD1 TRBV7-9 many
TGTGCCAGCAGCCAAGCCCCCCAACAGCAAGATACGCAGTATTTT CASSQAPQQQDTQYF TRBJ2-3 . TRBV4-2 many
TGTGCCTGGACAGGGGGTTTCTATGGCTACACCTTC CAWTGGFYGYTF TRBJ1-2 TRBD1 TRBV30 many
TGTGCCAGCACCGGACAGGGGGGTGGGACCCAGTACTTC CASTGQGGGTQYF TRBJ2-5 TRBD1 TRBV2 .
TGTGCCAGCAGTGAATTCCCCAATTACGAGCAGTACTTC CASSEFPNYEQYF TRBJ2-7 . TRBV2 few
TGTGCCAGCAGGGAAACTAGCAGGAGCTCCTACAATGAGCAGTTCTTC CASRETSRSSYNEQFF TRBJ2-1 . TRBV7-2 .
TGTGCCTGGAGTAGGACGGGACTCCGTACAGATACGCAGTATTTT CAWSRTGLRTDTQYF TRBJ2-3 . TRBV30 many
TGTGCCTGGAGTCGGCAGGGCAGGCAGCCCCAGCATTTT CAWSRQGRQPQHF TRBJ1-5 . TRBV30 .
TGCGCCAGCAGCCAAGTCGGTGTCGCGCTCGGGGCCCAGCATTTT CASSQVGVALGAQHF TRBJ1-5 . TRBV4-1 few
TGTGCCAGCGGAACGAACGGGCAGCCCCAGCATTTT CASGTNGQPQHF TRBJ1-5 . TRBV21-1 few
TGTGCCAGCAGCCTAGGGACAGGGGGCATGGAGACCCAGTACTTC CASSLGTGGMETQYF TRBJ2-5 TRBD1 TRBV7-3 .
TGCGCCAGCAGCCAGATCAAAGACAGCCTGAACACTGAAGCTTTCTTT CASSQIKDSLNTEAFF TRBJ1-1 . TRBV4-1 .
TGTGCCAAGACGGGAGGGAAGAACACCGGGGAGCTGTTTTTT CAKTGGKNTGELFF TRBJ2-2 TRBD2 TRBV30 few
TGTGCCAGTAGTGACCAACCAGGCTACGAGCAGTACTTC CASSDQPGYEQYF TRBJ2-7 . TRBV19 few
TGTGCCAGCTCACCTCGGGACTCTCAAACCCCGTTGGAGTTCTTC CASSPRDSQTPLEFF TRBJ2-1 . TRBV18 .
TGTGCCTGGACCCAGGGACTTCTAGCGGGAGGTACCGAGACCCAGTACTTC CAWTQGLLAGGTETQYF TRBJ2-5 TRBD2 TRBV30 few
TGTGCCAGCACCAGTGGACTAGCGGGCTACACAGATACGCAGTATTTT CASTSGLAGYTDTQYF TRBJ2-3 TRBD2 TRBV7-2 many
TGCGCCAGCAGCTTTAGCGGGAACACCGGGGAGCTGTTTTTT CASSFSGNTGELFF TRBJ2-2 . TRBV5-1 few
TGTGCCAGTCAAGACAGGTCGAAGAATGAGCAGTTCTTC CASQDRSKNEQFF TRBJ2-1 . TRBV19 few
TGTGCCAGCAGTTACGGGGGGAAGAGGGGCAATCAGCCCCAGCATTTT CASSYGGKRGNQPQHF TRBJ1-5 . TRBV6-5 few
TGTGCCAGCAGCGCGACTAGCGGGAGCTACGAGCAGTACTTC CASSATSGSYEQYF TRBJ2-7 TRBD2 TRBV7-2 .
TGTGCCAGCAGTGCAACATCGGGAGGCAACACTGAAGCTTTCTTT CASSATSGGNTEAFF TRBJ1-1 . TRBV28 few
TGTGCTAGTGGTTCCCCCCCGGGGAACAATGAGCAGTTCTTC CASGSPPGNNEQFF TRBJ2-1 . TRBV12-5 .
TGCGCCAGCAGCCCACAAGGACAGGGAACCTACAATGAGCAGTTCTTC CASSPQGQGTYNEQFF TRBJ2-1 TRBD1 TRBV5-1 few
TGCGCCAGCAGCCAACTGACCTGGGGGGCGCGACTAGCGGGACCCCCAGATACGCAGTATTTT CASSQLTWGARLAGPPDTQYF TRBJ2-3 TRBD2 TRBV4-3 .
TGTGCCAGTCAGGAGGGGAGGGCAGGCACCTACGAGCAGTACTTC CASQEGRAGTYEQYF TRBJ2-7 TRBD2 TRBV7-8 many
TGTGCCAGCAGAGGGGGGGGCTACGAGCAGTACTTC CASRGGGYEQYF TRBJ2-7 . TRBV6-1 .
TGTGCCAGCAGTGGACAGGGGCATCAGCCCCAGCATTTT CASSGQGHQPQHF TRBJ1-5 TRBD1 TRBV2 .
TGCAGCGTAGCCCTTAGTGGCACAGATACGCAGTATTTT CSVALSGTDTQYF TRBJ2-3 . TRBV29-1 many
TGTGCCAGCAGCCCGACAGGGTACGAGCAGTACTTC CASSPTGYEQYF TRBJ2-7 TRBD1 TRBV7-9 .
TGTGCCAGCAGTTTTGGTGTAGAAGCGGGAGGCACAGATACGCAGTATTTT CASSFGVEAGGTDTQYF TRBJ2-3 TRBD2 TRBV28 .
TGTGCCAGCTCATCGGGGACTCAGGGGACCCAGTACTTC CASSSGTQGTQYF TRBJ2-5 . TRBV18 .
TGTGCCTGGAGTACTAGCTTCTACGAGCAGTACTTC CAWSTSFYEQYF TRBJ2-7 . TRBV30 .
TGTGCCAGCAACCTAAGACAGGGGGCAGATACGCAGTATTTT CASNLRQGADTQYF TRBJ2-3 TRBD1 TRBV6-6 few
TGTGCCAGCAGTAGTTTCACTAGCGGGAGCACAGATACGCAGTATTTT CASSSFTSGSTDTQYF TRBJ2-3 TRBD2 TRBV28 few
TGTGCCAGCATCGGGTTCCCCTACAATGAGCAGTTCTTC CASIGFPYNEQFF TRBJ2-1 . TRBV6-6 few
TGTGCCAGCAGCTTATCAGGTTACCAAGAGACCCAGTACTTC CASSLSGYQETQYF TRBJ2-5 . TRBV7-3 .
TGCAGCGTTGACTCGGTTCACAATGAGCAGTTCTTC CSVDSVHNEQFF TRBJ2-1 . TRBV29-1 .
TGTGCCAGCAGTCTACTACCGGGACAGGGTGACGAGCAGTACTTC CASSLLPGQGDEQYF TRBJ2-7 TRBD1 TRBV27 .
TGCGCCAGCATGACAGGGGCAGGAGAGACCCAGTACTTC CASMTGAGETQYF TRBJ2-5 TRBD1 TRBV5-1 few
TGTGCCATCAGAAGACAGGGGGACGGTCCCGGGGAGCTGTTTTTT CAIRRQGDGPGELFF TRBJ2-2 TRBD1 TRBV10-3 few
TGTGCCAGCAGCCCTGGACAGTCAGGCGGGTTCGAGCAGTACTTC CASSPGQSGGFEQYF TRBJ2-7 . TRBV7-9 many
TGTGCCAGCAGTGGACAGGGTCGAAACACTGAAGCTTTCTTT CASSGQGRNTEAFF TRBJ1-1 TRBD1 TRBV6-1 .
TGTGCCAGTAGTATAGAGGGCACCTCCTACGAGCAGTACTTC CASSIEGTSYEQYF TRBJ2-7 . TRBV19 few